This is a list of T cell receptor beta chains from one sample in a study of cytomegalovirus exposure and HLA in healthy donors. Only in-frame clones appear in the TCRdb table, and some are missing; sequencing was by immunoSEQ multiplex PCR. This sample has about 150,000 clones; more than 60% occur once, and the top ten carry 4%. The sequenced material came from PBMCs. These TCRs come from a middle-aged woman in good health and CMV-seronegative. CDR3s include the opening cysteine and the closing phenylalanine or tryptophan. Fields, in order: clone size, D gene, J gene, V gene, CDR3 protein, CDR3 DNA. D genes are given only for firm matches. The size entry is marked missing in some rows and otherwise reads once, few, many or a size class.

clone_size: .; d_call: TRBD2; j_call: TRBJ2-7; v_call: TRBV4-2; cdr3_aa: CASSQVGTSVNQLYEQYF; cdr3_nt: TGTGCCAGCAGCCAAGTCGGGACTAGCGTCAACCAACTCTACGAGCAGTACTTC
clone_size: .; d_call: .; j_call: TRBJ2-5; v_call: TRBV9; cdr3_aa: CASSVGQYQETQYF; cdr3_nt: TGTGCCAGCAGCGTAGGACAGTACCAAGAGACCCAGTACTTC
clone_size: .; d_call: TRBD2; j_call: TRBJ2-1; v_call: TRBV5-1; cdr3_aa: CASSLPGLGFHEQFF; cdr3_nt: TGCGCCAGCAGCTTACCGGGACTAGGCTTCCATGAGCAGTTCTTC
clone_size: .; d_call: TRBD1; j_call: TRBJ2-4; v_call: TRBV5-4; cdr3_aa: CASSLPSGQGASKNIQYF; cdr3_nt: TGTGCCAGCAGCTTACCCTCGGGACAGGGGGCTTCCAAAAACATTCAGTACTTC
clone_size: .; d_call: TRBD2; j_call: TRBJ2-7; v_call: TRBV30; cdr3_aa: CAWSGLESEQYF; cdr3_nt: TGTGCCTGGAGCGGACTAGAGAGCGAGCAGTACTTC
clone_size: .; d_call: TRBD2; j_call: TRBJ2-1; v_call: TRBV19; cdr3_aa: CASRTSGSSDEQFF; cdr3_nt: TGTGCCAGTAGGACTAGCGGGAGCTCGGATGAGCAGTTCTTC
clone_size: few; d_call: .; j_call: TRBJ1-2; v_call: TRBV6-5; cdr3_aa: CASSYGAWQGLHGYTF; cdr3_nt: TGTGCCAGCAGTTACGGGGCCTGGCAGGGGTTGCATGGCTACACCTTC
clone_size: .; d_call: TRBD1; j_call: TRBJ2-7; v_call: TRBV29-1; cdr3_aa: CSVGGQGYEQYF; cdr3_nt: TGCAGCGTTGGCGGACAGGGCTACGAGCAGTACTTC
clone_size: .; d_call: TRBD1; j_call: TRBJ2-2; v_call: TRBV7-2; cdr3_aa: CASSRDRVAGELFF; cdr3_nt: TGTGCCAGCAGTCGGGACAGGGTGGCCGGGGAGCTGTTTTTT
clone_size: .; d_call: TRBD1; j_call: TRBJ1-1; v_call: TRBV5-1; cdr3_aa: CASSVGAGGTEAFF; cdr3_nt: TGCGCCAGCAGCGTCGGGGCAGGGGGCACTGAAGCTTTCTTT
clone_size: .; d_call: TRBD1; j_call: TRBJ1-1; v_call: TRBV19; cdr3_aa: CACSGQGLSAFF; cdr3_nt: TGTGCCTGCTCGGGACAGGGCTTAAGCGCTTTCTTT
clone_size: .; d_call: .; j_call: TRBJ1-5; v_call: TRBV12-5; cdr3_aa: CASGLVVMGSGRNQPQHF; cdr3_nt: TGTGCTAGTGGTTTGGTTGTGATGGGGAGCGGTCGCAATCAGCCCCAGCATTTT
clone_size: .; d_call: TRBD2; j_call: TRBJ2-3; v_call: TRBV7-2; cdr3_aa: CASSLNPSGSTDTQYF; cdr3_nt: TGTGCCAGCAGCTTAAACCCTAGCGGTAGCACAGATACGCAGTATTTT
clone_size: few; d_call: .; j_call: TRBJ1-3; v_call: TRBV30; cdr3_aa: CAWSGSGNTIYF; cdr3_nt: TGTGCCTGGAGCGGGAGTGGGAACACCATATATTTT
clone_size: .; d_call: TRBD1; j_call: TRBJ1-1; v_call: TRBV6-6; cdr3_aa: CASSPWTGGLEAFF; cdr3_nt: TGTGCCAGCAGTCCCTGGACAGGGGGCCTAGAAGCTTTCTTT
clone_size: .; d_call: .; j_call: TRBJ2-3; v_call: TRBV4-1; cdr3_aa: CASRRIGQGSDTQYF; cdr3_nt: TGCGCCAGTAGACGCATCGGGCAGGGATCAGATACGCAGTATTTT
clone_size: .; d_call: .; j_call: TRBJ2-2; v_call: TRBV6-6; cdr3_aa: CASSYTGANTGELFF; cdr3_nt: TGTGCCAGCAGTTACACGGGGGCGAACACCGGGGAGCTGTTTTTT
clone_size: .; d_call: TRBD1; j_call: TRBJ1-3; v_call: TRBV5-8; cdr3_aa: CASSTRDRVPGRTGNTIYF; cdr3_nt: TGTGCCAGCAGCACCCGGGACAGGGTCCCAGGGCGGACTGGAAACACCATATATTTT
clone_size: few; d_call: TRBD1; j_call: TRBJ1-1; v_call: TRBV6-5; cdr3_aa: CASSYRTGDDTEAFF; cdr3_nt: TGTGCCAGCAGTTACCGGACAGGGGATGACACTGAAGCTTTCTTT
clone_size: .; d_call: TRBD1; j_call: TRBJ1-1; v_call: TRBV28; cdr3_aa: CASRASGGTEAFF; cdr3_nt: TGTGCCAGCAGAGCCTCAGGGGGGACTGAAGCTTTCTTT
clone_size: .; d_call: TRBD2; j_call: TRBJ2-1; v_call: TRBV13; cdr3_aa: CASSLGQGGRVNNEQFF; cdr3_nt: TGTGCCAGCAGCTTAGGGCAGGGCGGGAGAGTTAACAATGAGCAGTTCTTC
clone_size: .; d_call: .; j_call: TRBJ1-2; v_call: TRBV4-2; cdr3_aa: CASSKEPTVNYGYTF; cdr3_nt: TGTGCCAGCAGCAAAGAGCCGACAGTTAACTATGGCTACACCTTC
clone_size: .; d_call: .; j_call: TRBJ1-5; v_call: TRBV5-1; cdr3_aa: CASSPRGSGNQPQHF; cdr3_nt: TGCGCCAGCAGCCCAAGGGGCAGCGGGAATCAGCCCCAGCATTTT
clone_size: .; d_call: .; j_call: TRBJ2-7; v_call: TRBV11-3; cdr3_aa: CASSFAGSETYEQYF; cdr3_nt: TGTGCCAGCAGCTTCGCGGGTAGCGAGACTTACGAGCAGTACTTC
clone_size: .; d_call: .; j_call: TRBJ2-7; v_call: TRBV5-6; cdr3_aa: CASSSGQPNPYEQYF; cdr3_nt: TGTGCCAGCAGCTCCGGACAACCCAATCCCTACGAGCAGTACTTC
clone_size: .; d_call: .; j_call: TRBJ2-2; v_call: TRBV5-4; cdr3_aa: CASSRGGRDTGELFF; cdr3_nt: TGTGCCAGCAGCCGAGGCGGTCGGGATACCGGGGAGCTGTTTTTT
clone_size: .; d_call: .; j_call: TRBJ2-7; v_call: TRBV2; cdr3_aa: CASSEQGTYEQYF; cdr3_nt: TGTGCCAGCAGTGAACAGGGGACCTACGAGCAGTACTTC